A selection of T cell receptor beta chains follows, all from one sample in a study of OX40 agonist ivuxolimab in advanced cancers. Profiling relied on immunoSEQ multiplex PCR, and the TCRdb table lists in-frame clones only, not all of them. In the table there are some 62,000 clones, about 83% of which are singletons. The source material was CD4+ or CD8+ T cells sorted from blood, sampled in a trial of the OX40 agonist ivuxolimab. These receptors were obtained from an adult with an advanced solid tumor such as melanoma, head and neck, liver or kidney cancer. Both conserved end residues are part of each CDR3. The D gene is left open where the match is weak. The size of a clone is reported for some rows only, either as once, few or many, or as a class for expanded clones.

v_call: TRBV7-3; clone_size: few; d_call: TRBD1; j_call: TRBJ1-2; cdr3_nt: TGTGCCAGCAGCACAGGGGGCGGCTATGGCTACACCTTC; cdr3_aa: CASSTGGGYGYTF
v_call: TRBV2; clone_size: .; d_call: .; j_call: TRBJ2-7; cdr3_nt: TGTGCCAGTGGACAGTTCTACGAGCAGTACTTC; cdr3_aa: CASGQFYEQYF
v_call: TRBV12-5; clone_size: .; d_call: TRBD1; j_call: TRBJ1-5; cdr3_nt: TGTGCTAGTGGCCGGGGACAGCCCAATCAGCCCCAGCATTTT; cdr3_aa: CASGRGQPNQPQHF
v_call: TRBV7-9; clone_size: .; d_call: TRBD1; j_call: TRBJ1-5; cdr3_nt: TGTGCCAGCAGCAAAACAGGGGGCAATCAGCCCCAGCATTTT; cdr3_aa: CASSKTGGNQPQHF
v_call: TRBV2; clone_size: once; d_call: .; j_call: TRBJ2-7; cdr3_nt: TGTGCCAGTAGGGACTGGCACTCCTACGAGCAGTACTTC; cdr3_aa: CASRDWHSYEQYF
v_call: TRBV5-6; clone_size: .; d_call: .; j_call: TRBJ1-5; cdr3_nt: TGTGCCAGCAGCTCCCCTAATCAGCCCCAGCATTTT; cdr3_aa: CASSSPNQPQHF
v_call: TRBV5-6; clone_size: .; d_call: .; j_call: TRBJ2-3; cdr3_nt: TGTGCCAGCAGCGCCCCGGGACCCGCTAGCACAGATACGCAGTATTTT; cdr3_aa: CASSAPGPASTDTQYF
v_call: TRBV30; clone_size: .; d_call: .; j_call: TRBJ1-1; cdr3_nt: TGTGCCTGGAGTCGACATAACACTGAAGCTTTCTTT; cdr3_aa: CAWSRHNTEAFF
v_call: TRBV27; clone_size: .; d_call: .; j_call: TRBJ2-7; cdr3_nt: TGTGCCAGCAGTCCGATAGTGGTAATCCAGCCTAGAGAGCAGTACTTC; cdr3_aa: CASSPIVVIQPREQYF
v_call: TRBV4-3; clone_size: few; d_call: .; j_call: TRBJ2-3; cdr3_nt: TGCGCCAGCAGCCAGGGGGGCGGGGAGTGGGGCACAGATACGCAGTATTTT; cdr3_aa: CASSQGGGEWGTDTQYF
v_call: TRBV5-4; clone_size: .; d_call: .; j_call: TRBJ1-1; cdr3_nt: TGTGCCAGCAGTTATGGGGTTTTAGGGGAAGCAGCTTTCTTT; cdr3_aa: CASSYGVLGEAAFF
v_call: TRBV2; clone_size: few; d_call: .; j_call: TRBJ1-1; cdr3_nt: TGTGCCAGCAAAAGTCGTAACACTGAAGCTTTCTTT; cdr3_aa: CASKSRNTEAFF
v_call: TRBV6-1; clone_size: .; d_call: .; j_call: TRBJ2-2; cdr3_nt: TGTGCCAGCAGAGCCAGGGGTAACACCGGGGAGCTGTTTTTT; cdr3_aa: CASRARGNTGELFF
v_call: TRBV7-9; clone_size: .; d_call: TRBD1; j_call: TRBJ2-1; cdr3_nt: TGTGCCAGCAGCCCTTGGACAGGGGCGGACAATGAGCAGTTCTTC; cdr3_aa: CASSPWTGADNEQFF
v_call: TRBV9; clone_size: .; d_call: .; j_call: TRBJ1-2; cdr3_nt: TGTGCCAGCACCTCCCTATCTGTCTATGGCTACACCTTC; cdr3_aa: CASTSLSVYGYTF
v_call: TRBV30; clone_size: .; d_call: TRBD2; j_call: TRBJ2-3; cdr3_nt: TGTGCCTGGAGCCGTGGACTAGCGGGAGGAGATACGCAGTATTTT; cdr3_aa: CAWSRGLAGGDTQYF
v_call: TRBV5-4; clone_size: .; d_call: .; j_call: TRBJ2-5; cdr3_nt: TGTGCCACGACAGGGGTAGGAGGGGGGGGGCCGAGGGAGACCCAGTACTTC; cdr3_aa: CATTGVGGGGPRETQYF
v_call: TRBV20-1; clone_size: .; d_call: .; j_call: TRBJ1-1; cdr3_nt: TGCAGCCTAACGGCCCGGGCTGAAGCTTTCTTT; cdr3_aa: CSLTARAEAFF
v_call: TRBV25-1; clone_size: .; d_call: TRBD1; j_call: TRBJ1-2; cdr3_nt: TGTGCCAGCAGTCGACTCGGGGCAGGGGGCAGGGATGGCTACACCTTC; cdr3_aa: CASSRLGAGGRDGYTF
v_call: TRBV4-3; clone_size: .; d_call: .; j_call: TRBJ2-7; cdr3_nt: TGCGCCAGCAGCCAAGGTTGGGAGGGGGCCCGTCTGTACTTC; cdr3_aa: CASSQGWEGARLYF
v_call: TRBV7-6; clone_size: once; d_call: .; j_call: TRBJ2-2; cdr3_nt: TGTGCCAGCACCCTAATAGACGCGGGCGCGAACACCAGGGGGCTGTTTTTT; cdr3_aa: CASTLIDAGANTRGLFF
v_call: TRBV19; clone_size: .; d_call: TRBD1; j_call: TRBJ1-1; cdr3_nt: TGTGCCAGTAGTATAGATCTTGAAAGACAGGGAATGAACACTGAAGCTTTCTTT; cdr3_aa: CASSIDLERQGMNTEAFF
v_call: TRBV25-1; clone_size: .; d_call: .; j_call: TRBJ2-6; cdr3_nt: TGTGCCAGCAGTGACCCTGACGGGGCCTCTGGGGCCAACGTCCTGACTTTC; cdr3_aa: CASSDPDGASGANVLTF
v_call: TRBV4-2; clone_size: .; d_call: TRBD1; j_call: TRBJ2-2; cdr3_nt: TGTGCCAGCAGCAACGGACAGGTTGTTGTTACCGGGGAGCTGTTTTTT; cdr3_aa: CASSNGQVVVTGELFF
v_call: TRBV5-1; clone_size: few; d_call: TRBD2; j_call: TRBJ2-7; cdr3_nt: TGCGCCAGCAGCTCGACTAGCGCCTACGAGCAGTACTTC; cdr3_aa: CASSSTSAYEQYF
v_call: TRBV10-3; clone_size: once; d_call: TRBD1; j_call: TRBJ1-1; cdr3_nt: TGTGCCATCAGTGAGTACCGGGACAGCATACTAAACACTGAAGCTTTCTTT; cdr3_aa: CAISEYRDSILNTEAFF
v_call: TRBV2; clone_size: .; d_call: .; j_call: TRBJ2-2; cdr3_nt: TGTGCCAGCAGGCCCTCACGGGGTAACACCGGGGAGCTGTTTTTT; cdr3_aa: CASRPSRGNTGELFF
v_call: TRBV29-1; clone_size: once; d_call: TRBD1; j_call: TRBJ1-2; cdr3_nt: TGCAGCGTTAAACAGGGGGGAAAGGACTACACCTTC; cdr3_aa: CSVKQGGKDYTF
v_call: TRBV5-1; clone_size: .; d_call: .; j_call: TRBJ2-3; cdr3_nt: TGCGCCAGCAGCTTGGAGTCAGGGTCCCCAGATACGCAGTATTTT; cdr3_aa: CASSLESGSPDTQYF
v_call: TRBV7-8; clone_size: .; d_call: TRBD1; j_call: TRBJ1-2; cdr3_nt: TGTGCCAGCAGCAGCTCAGGGGGCCTTCGAGCTAACTATGGCTACACCTTC; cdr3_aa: CASSSSGGLRANYGYTF
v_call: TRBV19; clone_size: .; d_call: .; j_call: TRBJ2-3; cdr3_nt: TGTGCCAGTAGTATAGTATTCGGGAATTTCACAGATACGCAGTATTTT; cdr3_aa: CASSIVFGNFTDTQYF
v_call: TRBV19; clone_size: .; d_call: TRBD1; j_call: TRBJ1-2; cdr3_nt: TGTGCCAGTAGTATAGTGACAGGGCGCTATGGCTACACCTTC; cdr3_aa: CASSIVTGRYGYTF
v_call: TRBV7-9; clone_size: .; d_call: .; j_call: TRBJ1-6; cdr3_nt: TGTGCCAGCAGCCCCCGGGACTTGGGCTCACCCCTCCACTTT; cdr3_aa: CASSPRDLGSPLHF
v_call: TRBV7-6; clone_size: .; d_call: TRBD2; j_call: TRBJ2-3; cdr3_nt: TGTGCCAGCAGCTTAGGAAGAGCGGGAGGGCCCGCAGATACGCAGTATTTT; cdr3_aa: CASSLGRAGGPADTQYF
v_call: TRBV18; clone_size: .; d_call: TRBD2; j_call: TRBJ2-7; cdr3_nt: TGTGCCAGCTCACCATTCAGCCTAGCGGGAGGCCTCTACGAGCAGTACTTC; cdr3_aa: CASSPFSLAGGLYEQYF
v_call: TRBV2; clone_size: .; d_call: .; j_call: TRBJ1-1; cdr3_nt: TGTGCCAGCAGTGGGGCTGAATTGGGTGAAGCTTTCTTT; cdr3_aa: CASSGAELGEAFF
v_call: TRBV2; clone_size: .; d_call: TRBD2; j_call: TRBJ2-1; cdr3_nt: TGTGCCAGCAGTGAAGCACTAGCGGGATATGAAGCTGAGCAGTTCTTC; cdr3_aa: CASSEALAGYEAEQFF
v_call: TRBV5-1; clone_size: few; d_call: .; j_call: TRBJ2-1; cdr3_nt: TGCGCCAGCAGCTTCTCAGGGTCAGGCTCCTACAATGAGCAGTTCTTC; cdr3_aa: CASSFSGSGSYNEQFF
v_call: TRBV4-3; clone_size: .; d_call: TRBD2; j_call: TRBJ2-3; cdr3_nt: TGCGCCAGCAGCAAAAGGGCCAGCGGGGGGGCCGAAGATACGCAGTATTTT; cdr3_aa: CASSKRASGGAEDTQYF